This paragraph covers one T cell receptor (beta chain) sequence. The antigen remains unidentified. Generated by immunoSEQ multiplex PCR, the TCRdb table keeps only in-frame clones and is missing some. This repertoire shows about 95 clones, about nine tenths found once; its top ten account for about 12%. The data originate from a study of primary melanoma T cells and metastatic recurrence. The V end lost 0 bases, the J end lost 2 bases, and 15 bases lay between the germline ends. Looked up from germline, CDR1 is MNHGY and CDR2 is SAAAGT. There are 17 residues in the CDR3. Whole-study findings and limits: Independent of thickness, ulceration, mitotic rate and age, T-cell fraction reportedly predicted outcome.

The chain has TRBV6-8 and TRBJ2-3; D assignment may be TRBD1 or TRBD2 (5 bases each). The TCR was taken from a human donor with melanoma. Sequenced material: melanoma tumor tissue. The CDR3 sequence: CASSYSKSGTVTDTQYF. CDR3 nucleotides: TGTGCCAGCAGTTACTCGAAGTCCGGGACGGTCACAGATACGCAGTATTTT.